This is a list of T cell receptor beta chains from one sample in a study of blood T cell repertoires in COVID-19. The assay was immunoSEQ multiplex PCR, and TCRdb's table has in-frame clones only and misses some. The table has about 40,000 clones, roughly 88% seen once. The sequenced sample consisted of peripheral blood. Receptors were obtained from a man aged 60-69 years with active COVID-19. CDR3s include the opening cysteine and the closing phenylalanine or tryptophan. A D gene is named only where the DNA matches it firmly. Expanded clones are given a class, and other clones once, few, many or no size at all.

v_call: TRBV7-9; clone_size: .; d_call: .; cdr3_length: 13; j_call: TRBJ2-5; cdr3_aa: CASSSGVGETQYF; cdr3_nt: TGTGCCAGCAGCTCGGGAGTTGGAGAGACCCAGTACTTC
v_call: TRBV3-1/TRBV3-2; clone_size: .; d_call: .; cdr3_length: 14; j_call: TRBJ1-1; cdr3_aa: CACGRGSLFPEAFF; cdr3_nt: TGTGCCTGCGGGAGAGGGTCCCTCTTTCCTGAAGCTTTCTTT
v_call: TRBV7-9; clone_size: .; d_call: TRBD2; cdr3_length: 16; j_call: TRBJ2-1; cdr3_aa: CASTQLAGAGYNEQFF; cdr3_nt: TGTGCCAGCACCCAACTAGCGGGAGCGGGCTACAATGAGCAGTTCTTC
v_call: TRBV4-1; clone_size: .; d_call: TRBD2; cdr3_length: 14; j_call: TRBJ2-1; cdr3_aa: CASSQTSLGFEQFF; cdr3_nt: TGCGCCAGCAGCCAGACTAGCCTGGGGTTTGAGCAGTTCTTC
v_call: TRBV29-1; clone_size: .; d_call: TRBD2; cdr3_length: 14; j_call: TRBJ2-7; cdr3_aa: CSVTLGTSGPEQYF; cdr3_nt: TGCAGCGTGACGCTAGGGACTAGCGGGCCAGAGCAGTACTTC
v_call: TRBV2; clone_size: .; d_call: .; cdr3_length: 12; j_call: TRBJ1-2; cdr3_aa: CASRSSLFGYTF; cdr3_nt: TGTGCCAGCAGATCCTCCCTCTTCGGCTACACCTTC
v_call: TRBV7-2; clone_size: .; d_call: .; cdr3_length: 14; j_call: TRBJ1-2; cdr3_aa: CASSLQGRGYGYTF; cdr3_nt: TGTGCCAGCAGCTTACAGGGTAGGGGGTATGGCTACACCTTC
v_call: TRBV25-1; clone_size: .; d_call: .; cdr3_length: 16; j_call: TRBJ2-7; cdr3_aa: CASSEPPGDLPYEQYF; cdr3_nt: TGTGCCAGCAGTGAACCCCCGGGAGATCTACCCTACGAGCAGTACTTC
v_call: TRBV19; clone_size: .; d_call: .; cdr3_length: 13; j_call: TRBJ2-5; cdr3_aa: CASSPRTEETQYF; cdr3_nt: TGTGCCAGTAGTCCCCGGACAGAAGAGACCCAGTACTTC
v_call: TRBV29-1; clone_size: .; d_call: TRBD1; cdr3_length: 14; j_call: TRBJ1-2; cdr3_aa: CSVEAQGQPYGYTF; cdr3_nt: TGCAGCGTTGAAGCCCAGGGACAGCCCTATGGCTACACCTTC
v_call: TRBV6-1; clone_size: .; d_call: .; cdr3_length: 14; j_call: TRBJ2-1; cdr3_aa: CASSEPLSYNEQFF; cdr3_nt: TGTGCCAGCAGTGAACCACTATCCTACAATGAGCAGTTCTTC
v_call: TRBV21-1; clone_size: .; d_call: .; cdr3_length: 18; j_call: TRBJ2-5; cdr3_aa: CASSKEVPRDRAQETQYF; cdr3_nt: TGTGCCAGCAGCAAGGAAGTTCCACGGGACAGGGCACAAGAGACCCAGTACTTC
v_call: TRBV27; clone_size: .; d_call: .; cdr3_length: 15; j_call: TRBJ2-5; cdr3_aa: CASRKGGYRWETQYF; cdr3_nt: TGTGCCAGCAGAAAGGGTGGCTACAGGTGGGAGACCCAGTACTTC
v_call: TRBV2; clone_size: .; d_call: .; cdr3_length: 14; j_call: TRBJ2-7; cdr3_aa: CASSEQGLGDEQYF; cdr3_nt: TGTGCCAGCAGTGAACAGGGTTTAGGCGACGAGCAGTACTTC
v_call: TRBV19; clone_size: once; d_call: .; cdr3_length: 18; j_call: TRBJ2-2; cdr3_aa: CASSIVARWVRNTGELFF; cdr3_nt: TGTGCCAGTAGTATAGTAGCCCGGTGGGTGCGGAACACCGGGGAGCTGTTTTTT
v_call: TRBV7-3; clone_size: .; d_call: .; cdr3_length: 15; j_call: TRBJ2-1; cdr3_aa: CASSLEGSSYNEQFF; cdr3_nt: TGTGCCAGCAGCTTAGAGGGAAGCTCCTACAATGAGCAGTTCTTC
v_call: TRBV6-2/TRBV6-3; clone_size: .; d_call: TRBD1; cdr3_length: 14; j_call: TRBJ1-2; cdr3_aa: CASSGQAGNYGYTF; cdr3_nt: TGTGCCAGCAGCGGACAGGCCGGGAACTATGGCTACACCTTC
v_call: TRBV13; clone_size: .; d_call: TRBD1; cdr3_length: 12; j_call: TRBJ1-5; cdr3_aa: CASSSIQGVQHF; cdr3_nt: TGTGCCAGCAGCTCGATACAGGGGGTCCAGCATTTT
v_call: TRBV5-1; clone_size: .; d_call: .; cdr3_length: 13; j_call: TRBJ2-7; cdr3_aa: CASSLDNSYEQYF; cdr3_nt: TGCGCCAGCAGCTTGGACAACTCCTACGAGCAGTACTTC
v_call: TRBV27; clone_size: .; d_call: TRBD1; cdr3_length: 14; j_call: TRBJ2-7; cdr3_aa: CASSSDRLGNEQYF; cdr3_nt: TGTGCCAGCAGTTCGGACAGGCTAGGGAACGAGCAGTACTTC
v_call: TRBV6-5; clone_size: .; d_call: .; cdr3_length: 12; j_call: TRBJ1-1; cdr3_aa: CASSSRGTEAFF; cdr3_nt: TGTGCCAGCAGTTCTAGGGGCACTGAAGCTTTCTTT
v_call: TRBV9; clone_size: .; d_call: .; cdr3_length: 14; j_call: TRBJ2-5; cdr3_aa: CASSLQGTQETQYF; cdr3_nt: TGTGCCAGCAGTCTACAGGGGACTCAAGAGACCCAGTACTTC
v_call: TRBV7-2; clone_size: .; d_call: TRBD2; cdr3_length: 14; j_call: TRBJ2-7; cdr3_aa: CASRGTSGTHEQYF; cdr3_nt: TGTGCCAGCAGAGGGACTAGCGGGACCCACGAGCAGTACTTC
v_call: TRBV20-1; clone_size: .; d_call: .; cdr3_length: 11; j_call: TRBJ1-1; cdr3_aa: CSARQAAEAFF; cdr3_nt: TGCAGTGCTAGACAGGCTGCTGAAGCTTTCTTT
v_call: TRBV7-2; clone_size: .; d_call: .; cdr3_length: 13; j_call: TRBJ2-1; cdr3_aa: CASSLSSYNEQFF; cdr3_nt: TGTGCCAGCAGCTTGAGCTCCTACAATGAGCAGTTCTTC
v_call: TRBV4-2; clone_size: .; d_call: .; cdr3_length: 16; j_call: TRBJ2-7; cdr3_aa: CASSPVSRDSNYEQYF; cdr3_nt: TGTGCCAGCAGCCCCGTTTCGCGGGACTCGAACTACGAGCAGTACTTC
v_call: TRBV7-9; clone_size: .; d_call: TRBD1; cdr3_length: 14; j_call: TRBJ2-7; cdr3_aa: CASSPGQGMSEQYF; cdr3_nt: TGTGCCAGCAGCCCCGGACAGGGGATGTCCGAGCAGTACTTC
v_call: TRBV7-2; clone_size: .; d_call: TRBD1; cdr3_length: 14; j_call: TRBJ2-2; cdr3_aa: CASSSDRVTGELFF; cdr3_nt: TGTGCCAGCAGTTCCGACAGGGTCACCGGGGAGCTGTTTTTT
v_call: TRBV28; clone_size: .; d_call: .; cdr3_length: 14; j_call: TRBJ2-2; cdr3_aa: CASSPMSAAGELFF; cdr3_nt: TGTGCCAGCAGTCCTATGTCCGCGGCCGGGGAGCTGTTTTTT
v_call: TRBV4-1; clone_size: once; d_call: .; cdr3_length: 13; j_call: TRBJ1-1; cdr3_aa: CASSRLRNTEAFF; cdr3_nt: TGCGCCAGCAGCCGACTCAGGAACACTGAAGCTTTCTTT
v_call: TRBV5-6; clone_size: .; d_call: .; cdr3_length: 14; j_call: TRBJ2-7; cdr3_aa: CASRSWGRLYEQYF; cdr3_nt: TGTGCCAGCAGGTCCTGGGGGCGCTTATACGAGCAGTACTTC
v_call: TRBV5-8; clone_size: .; d_call: .; cdr3_length: 12; j_call: TRBJ1-5; cdr3_aa: CASSFRGQPQHF; cdr3_nt: TGTGCCAGCAGCTTTAGGGGTCAGCCCCAGCATTTT
v_call: TRBV27; clone_size: once; d_call: TRBD2; cdr3_length: 15; j_call: TRBJ2-7; cdr3_aa: CASSSPGLATYEQYF; cdr3_nt: TGTGCCAGCAGTTCTCCGGGACTAGCGACCTACGAGCAGTACTTC